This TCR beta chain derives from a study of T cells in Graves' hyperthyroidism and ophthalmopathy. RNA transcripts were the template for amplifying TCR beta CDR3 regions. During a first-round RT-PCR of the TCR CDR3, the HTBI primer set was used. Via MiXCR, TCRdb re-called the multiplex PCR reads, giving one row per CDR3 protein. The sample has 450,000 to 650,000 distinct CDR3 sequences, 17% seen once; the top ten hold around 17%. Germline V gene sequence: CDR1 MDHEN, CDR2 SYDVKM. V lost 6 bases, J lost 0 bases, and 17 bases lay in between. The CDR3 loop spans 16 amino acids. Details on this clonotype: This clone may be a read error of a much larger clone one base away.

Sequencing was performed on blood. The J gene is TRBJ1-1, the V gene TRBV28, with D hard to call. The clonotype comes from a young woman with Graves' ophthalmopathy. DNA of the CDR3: TGTGCCAGCAGCCCATCTCCTGGCAGGATGAACACTGAAGCTTTCTTT. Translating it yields CASSPSPGRMNTEAFF.